This TCR beta chain came from a study of blood T cell repertoires in COVID-19. The wider study: From T cells, B-cell-depleted T cells, or PBMCs came the material, which was cDNA or gDNA.

Sequencing was performed with immunoSEQ multiplex PCR; in TCRdb, only in-frame clones are kept and a portion is missing. The data contain nearly 55,000 clones, 86% of them singletons. V was clipped by 5 bases and J by 3 bases, with 17 bases between them. Germline CDR1 is MNHNY and CDR2 is SVGAGI (reference sequence). There are 15 residues in the CDR3. The chain employs TRBV6-6 and TRBJ2-7, with a tentative D call TRBD2 (7 bases). Sequenced sample: peripheral blood. The receptor's source is a man in his 70s with active COVID-19. Here the CDR3 reads CASSLMGRGGYEQYF. The CDR3 coding sequence is TGTGCCAGCAGTCTAATGGGTAGGGGGGGCTACGAGCAGTACTTC.